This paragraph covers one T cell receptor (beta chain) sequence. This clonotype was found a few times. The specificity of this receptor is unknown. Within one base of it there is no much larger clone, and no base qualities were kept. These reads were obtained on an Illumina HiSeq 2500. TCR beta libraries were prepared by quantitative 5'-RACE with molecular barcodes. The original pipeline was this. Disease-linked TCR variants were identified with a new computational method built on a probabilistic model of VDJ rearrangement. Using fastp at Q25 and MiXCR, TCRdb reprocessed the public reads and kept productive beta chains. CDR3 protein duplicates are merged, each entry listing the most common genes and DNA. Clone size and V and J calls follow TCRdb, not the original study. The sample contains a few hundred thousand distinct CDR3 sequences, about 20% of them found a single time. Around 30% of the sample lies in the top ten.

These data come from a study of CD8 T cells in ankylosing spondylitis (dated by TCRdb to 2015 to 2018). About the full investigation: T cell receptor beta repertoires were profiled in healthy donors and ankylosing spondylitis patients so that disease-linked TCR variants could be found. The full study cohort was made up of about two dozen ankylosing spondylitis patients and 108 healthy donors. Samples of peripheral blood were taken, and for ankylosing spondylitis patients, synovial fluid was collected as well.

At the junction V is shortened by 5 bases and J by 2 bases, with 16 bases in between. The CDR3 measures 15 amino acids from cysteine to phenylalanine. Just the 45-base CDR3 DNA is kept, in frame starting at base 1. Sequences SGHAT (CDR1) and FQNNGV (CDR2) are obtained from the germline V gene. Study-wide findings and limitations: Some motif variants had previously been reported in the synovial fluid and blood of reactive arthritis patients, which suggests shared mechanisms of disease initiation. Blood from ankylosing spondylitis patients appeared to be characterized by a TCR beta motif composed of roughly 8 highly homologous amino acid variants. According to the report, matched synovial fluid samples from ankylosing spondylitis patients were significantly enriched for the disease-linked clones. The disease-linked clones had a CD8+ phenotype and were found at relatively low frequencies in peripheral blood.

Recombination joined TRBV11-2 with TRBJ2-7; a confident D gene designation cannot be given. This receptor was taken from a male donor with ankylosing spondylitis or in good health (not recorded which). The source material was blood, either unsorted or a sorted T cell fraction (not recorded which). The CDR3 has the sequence CASSAQSGLAYEQYF. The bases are TGTGCCAGCAGCGCCCAATCCGGGTTGGCCTACGAGCAGTACTTC.